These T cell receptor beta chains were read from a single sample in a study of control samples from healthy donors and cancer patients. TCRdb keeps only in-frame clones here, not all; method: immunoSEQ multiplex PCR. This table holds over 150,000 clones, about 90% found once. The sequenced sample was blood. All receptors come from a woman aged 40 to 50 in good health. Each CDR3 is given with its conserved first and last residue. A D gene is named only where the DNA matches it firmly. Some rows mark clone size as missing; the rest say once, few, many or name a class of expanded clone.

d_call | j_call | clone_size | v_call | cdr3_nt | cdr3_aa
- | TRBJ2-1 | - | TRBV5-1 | TGCGCCAGCAGCCCCCCCTCGGCAGGCTACAATGAGCAGTTCTTC | CASSPPSAGYNEQFF
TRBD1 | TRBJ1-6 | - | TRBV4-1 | TGCGCCAGCAGCCAAGGGGGCAGGGACAGTCGGAGATCACCCCTCCACTTT | CASSQGGRDSRRSPLHF
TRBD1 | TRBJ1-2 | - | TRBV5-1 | TGCGCCAGCAGCTACACCAGGGGGAACCTCGGTGGCTACACCTTC | CASSYTRGNLGGYTF
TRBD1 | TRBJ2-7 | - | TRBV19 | TGTGCCAGTAGTAGGCAGGGGGCTCACGAGCAGTACTTC | CASSRQGAHEQYF
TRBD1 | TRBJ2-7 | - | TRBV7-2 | TGTGCCAGCAGCGTTGGACAGGGAACCTACGAGCAGTACTTC | CASSVGQGTYEQYF
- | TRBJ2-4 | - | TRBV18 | TGTGCCAGCTCACCCCCACAGGAACTAGCCAAAAACATTCAGTACTTC | CASSPPQELAKNIQYF
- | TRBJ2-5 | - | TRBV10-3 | TGTGCCATCAGTGAGCTCGACCTGGAGACCCAGTACTTC | CAISELDLETQYF
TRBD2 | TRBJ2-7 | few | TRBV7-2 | TGTGCCAGCAGATTCACTAGCGGGGGGGCCCTTGAGCAGTACTTC | CASRFTSGGALEQYF
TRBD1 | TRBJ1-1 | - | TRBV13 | TGTGCCAGCAGCGTAGAGACAGGGAACATGAACACTGAAGCTTTCTTT | CASSVETGNMNTEAFF
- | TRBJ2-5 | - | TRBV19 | TGTGCCAGTACCCCGGGGGCAGGGGAGACCCAGTACTTC | CASTPGAGETQYF
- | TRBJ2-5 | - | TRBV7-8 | TGTGCCAGCAGCTCCGTAGGACGGCAAGAGACCCAGTACTTC | CASSSVGRQETQYF
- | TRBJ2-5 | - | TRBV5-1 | TGCGCCAGCAGCTCCGTCCGGACTGGAAAAGAGACCCAGTACTTC | CASSSVRTGKETQYF
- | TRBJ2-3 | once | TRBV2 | TGTGCCAGCAGCCTCGGGGCCATACAGGGGAGGGATACGCAGTATTTT | CASSLGAIQGRDTQYF